This T cell receptor beta chain was sequenced in a study of T cell clonotyping in hematopoietic cell transplantation. Measured with immunoSEQ multiplex PCR; TCRdb has only the in-frame clones, and not every one. The profile shows under 12,000 clones, about 47% of them singletons. Germline CDR1 is LGHNA and CDR2 is YSLEER. V was pared by 0 bases and J by 5 bases, with 10 bases between. The CDR3 has 14 residues. The input for sequencing was PBMCs, taken 30 days after allogeneic stem cell transplant. This clonotype originated in a male patient in his 50s who had an allogeneic stem cell transplant from an unrelated donor, so the T cells may come from the graft donor. Some clones in this sample may be carry-over from other donors' samples. The chain recombines TRBV4-3 with TRBJ2-5; unclear D gene. The CDR3 DNA reads as TGCGCCAGCAGCCAAGATCGCAGGCCCGAGACCCAGTACTTC. Amino acids: CASSQDRRPETQYF.